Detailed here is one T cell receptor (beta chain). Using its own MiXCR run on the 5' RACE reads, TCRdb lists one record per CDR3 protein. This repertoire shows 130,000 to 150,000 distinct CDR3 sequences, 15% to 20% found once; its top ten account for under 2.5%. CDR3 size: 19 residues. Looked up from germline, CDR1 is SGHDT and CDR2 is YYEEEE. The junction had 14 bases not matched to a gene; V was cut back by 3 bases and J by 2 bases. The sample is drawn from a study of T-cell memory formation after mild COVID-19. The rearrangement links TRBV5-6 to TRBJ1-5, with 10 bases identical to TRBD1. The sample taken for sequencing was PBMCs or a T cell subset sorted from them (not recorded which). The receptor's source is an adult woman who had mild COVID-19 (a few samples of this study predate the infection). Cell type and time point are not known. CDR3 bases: TGTGCCAGCAGCTCCTGGGTCGGTAGGGGACAGGGGCGCAATCAGCCCCAGCATTTT. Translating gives CASSSWVGRGQGRNQPQHF. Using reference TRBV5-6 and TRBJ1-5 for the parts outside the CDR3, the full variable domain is DAGVTQSPTHLIKTRGQQVTLRCSPKSGHDTVSWYQQALGQGPQFIFQYYEEEERQRGNFPDRFSGHQFPNYSSELNVNALLLGDSALYLCASSSWVGRGQGRNQPQHFGDGTRLSIL.